What follows are 14 T cell receptor beta chains derived from one specimen sequenced in a study of molecular identifiers for immune sequencing clone quantification. One entry per CDR3 protein results from TCRdb running MiXCR on the PCR reads. The sample has over 65,000 distinct CDR3 sequences, roughly 23% seen once. Material: naive CD8+ T cells from blood, with Jurkat cell RNA spiked in. Subset reported: FACS-sorted CD8+CD4-CCR7+CD45RA+ naive T cells. These receptors were taken from a human donor in good health. Some libraries in this study had Jurkat cell RNA spiked in.

A word on this clonotype: Its ends do not fully match the called genes, so a read error is possible. The CDR3 bases are TGTGCCCGCAGCGCGCCGGGACAGGGGGTGGCAGATACGCAGTATTTT. It translates to CARSAPGQGVADTQYF. The chain is built from TRBV7-2 and TRBJ2-3; 11 bases are a match to TRBD1. Per the germline V gene, CDR1 is SGHTA and CDR2 is FQGNSA. The CDR3 sequence is 16 residues long.

In regard to this clonotype: One base away lies a much larger clone, so this may be a sequencing read error. The V call is TRBV9, the J call TRBJ1-1, with D unresolved. The V gene's germline CDR1 is SGDLS and CDR2 YYNGEE. The CDR3 consists of 15 residues. V lost 0 bases to trimming and J lost 3 bases, with 12 bases between them. The CDR3 region is CASSVDWRPDTEAFF. The CDR3, as DNA: TGTGCCAGCAGCGTAGATTGGAGACCGGACACTGAAGCTTTCTTT.

The chain is built from TRBV6-5 and TRBJ1-1; D ambiguous. V was pared by 7 bases and J by 3 bases, with 12 bases between. Germline V gene data show CDR1 as MNHEY and CDR2 as SVGAGI. The CDR3 spans 13 residues. The CDR3 sequence: CASNRGVDTEAFF. The CDR3 nucleotides read TGTGCCAGCAACCGCGGGGTTGACACTGAAGCTTTCTTT.

Many counts were recorded for this clonotype. This chain uses TRBV7-8 with TRBJ1-1; tentatively, D is TRBD1 (5 bases). The CDR3 totals 14 residues. Germline V gene sequence: CDR1 SGHVS, CDR2 FQNEAQ. V shed 1 base and J shed 1 base, with 7 bases lying between them. For the CDR3, the DNA is TGTGCCAGCAGCTTAGTAAGGGGGAACACTGAAGCTTTCTTT. It specifies CASSLVRGNTEAFF.

This clonotype was seen many times. This rearrangement joins TRBV4-3 to TRBJ1-5; possible D gene TRBD1, 5 bases. Germline V gives CDR1 LGHNA, CDR2 YSLEER. The CDR3 is 15 amino acids. V was trimmed by 0 bases and J by 6 bases, leaving 12 bases between them. CDR3 in DNA: TGCGCCAGCAGCCAAGACAGGGCTAGTATTCAGCCCCAGCATTTT. It yields the protein CASSQDRASIQPQHF.

As to this clonotype: This clone may be a read error of a much larger clone one base away. The rearrangement joins TRBV20-1 to TRBJ2-4; D gene ambiguous. Trimming took 3 bases from V and 2 from J, leaving 8 bases between them. This CDR3 contains 13 residues. CDR1 and CDR2 (germline): DFQATT, SNEGSKA (reference sequence). Here the CDR3 reads CSASLVTKNIQYF. The CDR3 DNA reads TGCAGTGCTAGCCTAGTGACCAAAAACATTCAGTACTTC.

This clonotype came up many times. The V call is TRBV11-2, the J call TRBJ2-5, with D possibly matching TRBD2 (7 bases). Trimming shortened V by 3 bases and J by 4 bases, and 15 bases separated the two germline ends. The CDR3 contains 15 residues. Germline assignment: CDR1 SGHAT and CDR2 FQNNGV. CDR3 in DNA: TGTGCCAGCAGCTTTCCGGGGGGCGGTCGAGAGACCCAGTACTTC. Translating gives CASSFPGGGRETQYF.

The genes are TRBV5-6 and TRBJ2-7; D not resolved. Germline CDR1 SGHDT, CDR2 YYEEEE. The ends were cut back, 3 bases at V and 4 bases at J, with 17 bases in the middle. The CDR3 consists of 15 residues. The CDR3 region has the DNA TGTGCCAGCAGCTACGCCCCGGGCAGATCTTACGAGCAGTACTTC. Protein: CASSYAPGRSYEQYF.

The CDR3 here is CASRQTASEAFF. The DNA for the CDR3 is TGTGCCAGTAGGCAGACGGCATCTGAAGCTTTCTTT. The V and J genes are TRBV19 and TRBJ1-1; the D is unclear. Trimming pared 6 bases from V and 6 bases from J, leaving 11 bases between. CDR3 length: 12 residues. Looked up from germline, CDR1 is LNHDA and CDR2 is SQIVND (reference sequence).

To note about this clonotype: This may be a read error: a much more frequent sequence differs by one nucleotide. This sequence joins TRBV20-1 and TRBJ2-1, with 7 bases identical to TRBD1. This CDR3 spans 12 amino acids. CDR1 DFQATT and CDR2 SNEGSKA come from the germline V gene (reference sequence). Germline trimming cut 6 bases from V and 10 bases from J; bases unmatched to any gene: 9. The CDR3 sequence: CSARGQSYEQFF. CDR3 nucleotides: TGCAGTGCCAGGGGACAGTCCTACGAGCAGTTCTTC.

With respect to this clonotype: A clone one base away is much larger, so this may be a read error. The chain carries TRBV12-3 or TRBV12-4 and TRBJ2-5; unclear D gene. The CDR3 runs 13 residues. The CDR3: CASSLAGQEAQYF. The CDR3 region has the DNA TGTGCCAGCTCCCTGGCAGGCCAAGAGGCCCAGTACTTC.

In regard to this clonotype: With a much larger clone just one base away, this may be a read error. The chain has TRBV6-6 and TRBJ2-7, with D tentatively TRBD1 or TRBD2 (5 bases each). This CDR3 contains 15 residues. Looked up from germline, CDR1 is MNHNY and CDR2 is SVGAGI (reference sequence). CDR3 sequence (DNA): TGTACCAGCAGTAAGGGACGTTTCAGCTCCTACGAGCAGTACTTC. Translation: CTSSKGRFSSYEQYF.

Worth noting for this clonotype: A much larger clone sits a single nucleotide away, making a read error possible. CDR3 bases: TGTGCCAGCAGCCAAGGGACTGGGCGGGAGACCCAGTACTTC. Translated, it gives CASSQGTGRETQYF. The rearrangement links TRBV28 to TRBJ2-5; perhaps TRBD2 as D (6 bases). The CDR3 contains 14 residues. CDR1 and CDR2 from the germline V gene are MDHEN and SYDVKM. Trimming removed 6 bases at V and 5 bases at J, with 16 bases between. The full variable domain, with the rest looked up from reference TRBV28 and TRBJ2-5, is DVKVTQSSRYLVKRTGEKVFLECVQDMDHENMFWYRQDPGLGLRLIYFSYDVKMKEKGDIPEGYSVSREKKERFSLILESASTNQTSMYLCASSQGTGRETQYFGPGTRLLVL.

On this clonotype: Being one base from a much bigger clone, this may be a read error. The chain links TRBV7-9 to TRBJ2-5, with TRBD2 as a possible D gene (5 bases). From germline, CDR1 is SEHNR and CDR2 FQNEAQ (reference sequence). The CDR3 sequence is 14 residues long. The CDR3: CASSLVAGQEPQYF. Written as DNA, the CDR3 is TGTGCCAGCAGCTTAGTGGCGGGCCAAGAGCCCCAGTACTTC.